This T cell receptor (beta chain) was found in a study of OX40 agonist ivuxolimab in advanced cancers. At baseline, cycle 4 day 1, and cycle 7 day 1, blood was sampled. The CDR3 length is 16 residues. Deletions cut 0 bases from V and 2 bases from J, with 12 bases between. CDR1 and CDR2 (germline): KGHSH, LQKENI. Study outcomes and limitations: Expanded clones belonging to CD8+ T cells outnumbered, on average, those of CD4+. At 0.1 to 3.0 mg/kg, clonal expansion of CD4+ and CD8+ blood T cells had occurred by week 6.

The table lists this clone with a count of one. Its target is not known. Profiled with immunoSEQ multiplex PCR; TCRdb holds only in-frame clones, not every one. The table records approximately 50,000 clones, 93% of them present only once. The origin of this receptor is an adult with an advanced solid tumor such as melanoma, head and neck, liver or kidney cancer. The chain has TRBV18 and TRBJ2-3; D might be TRBD2 (6 bases). The sequencing here drew on CD4+ or CD8+ T cells sorted from blood, taken in a trial of the OX40 agonist ivuxolimab. This CDR3 reads CASSPPFSGNTDTQYF. CDR3 in DNA: TGTGCCAGCTCACCACCCTTTAGCGGTAACACAGATACGCAGTATTTT.